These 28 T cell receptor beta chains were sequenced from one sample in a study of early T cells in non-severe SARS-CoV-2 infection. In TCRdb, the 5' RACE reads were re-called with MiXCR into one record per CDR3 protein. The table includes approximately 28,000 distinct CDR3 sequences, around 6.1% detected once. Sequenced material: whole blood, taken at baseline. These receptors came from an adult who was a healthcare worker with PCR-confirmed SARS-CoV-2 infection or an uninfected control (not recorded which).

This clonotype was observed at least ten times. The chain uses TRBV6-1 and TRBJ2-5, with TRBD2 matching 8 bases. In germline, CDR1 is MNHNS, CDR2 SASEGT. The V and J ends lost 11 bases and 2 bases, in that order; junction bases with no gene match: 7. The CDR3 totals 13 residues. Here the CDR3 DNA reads TGTGCCTCCCAGCGGGAGAGACAAGAGACCCAGTACTTC. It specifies CASQRERQETQYF.

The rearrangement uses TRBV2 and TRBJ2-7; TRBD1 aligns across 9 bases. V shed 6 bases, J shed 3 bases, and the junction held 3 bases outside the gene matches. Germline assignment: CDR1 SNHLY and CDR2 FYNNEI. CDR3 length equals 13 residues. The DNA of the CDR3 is TGTGCCAGCAGCGGGACAGGGCACTACGAGCAGTACTTC. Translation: CASSGTGHYEQYF.

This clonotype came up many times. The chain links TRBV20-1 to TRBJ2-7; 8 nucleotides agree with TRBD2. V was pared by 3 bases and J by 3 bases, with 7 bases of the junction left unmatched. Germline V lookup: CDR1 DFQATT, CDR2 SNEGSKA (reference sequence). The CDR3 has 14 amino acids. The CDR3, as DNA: TGCAGTGCTAGGGACCCGGGAGGGCACTACGAGCAGTACTTC. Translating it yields CSARDPGGHYEQYF.

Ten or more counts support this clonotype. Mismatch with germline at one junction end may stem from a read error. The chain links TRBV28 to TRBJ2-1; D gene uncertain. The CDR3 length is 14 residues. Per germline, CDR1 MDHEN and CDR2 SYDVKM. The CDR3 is CASRGVNSYSEQFF. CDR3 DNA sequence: TGTGCCAGCAGGGGCGTTAACTCCTACAGTGAGCAGTTCTTC.

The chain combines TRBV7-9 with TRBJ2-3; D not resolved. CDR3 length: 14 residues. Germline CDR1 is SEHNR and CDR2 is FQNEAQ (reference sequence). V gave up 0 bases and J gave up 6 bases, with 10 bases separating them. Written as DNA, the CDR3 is TGTGCCAGCAGCTTAGCGCAGCAGTCCGATACGCAGTATTTT. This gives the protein CASSLAQQSDTQYF.

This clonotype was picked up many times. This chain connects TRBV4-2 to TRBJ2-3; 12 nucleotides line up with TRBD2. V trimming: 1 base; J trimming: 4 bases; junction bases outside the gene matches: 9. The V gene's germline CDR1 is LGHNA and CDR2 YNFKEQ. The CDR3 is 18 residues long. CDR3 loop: CASSQASGRANKADTQYF. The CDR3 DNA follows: TGTGCCAGCAGCCAAGCTAGCGGGAGGGCCAACAAGGCAGATACGCAGTATTTT.

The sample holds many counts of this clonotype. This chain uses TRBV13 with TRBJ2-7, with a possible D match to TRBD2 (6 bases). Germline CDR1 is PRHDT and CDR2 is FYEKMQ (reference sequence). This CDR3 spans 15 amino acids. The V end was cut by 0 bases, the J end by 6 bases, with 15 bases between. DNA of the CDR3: TGTGCCAGCAGCTTAGGGGACTACCCCAGGCCCGAGCAGTACTTC. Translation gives CASSLGDYPRPEQYF.

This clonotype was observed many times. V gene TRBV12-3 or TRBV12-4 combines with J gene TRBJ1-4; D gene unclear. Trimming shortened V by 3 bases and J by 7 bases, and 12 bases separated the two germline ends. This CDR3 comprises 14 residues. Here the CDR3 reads CASSFDLRGEKLFF. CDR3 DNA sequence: TGTGCCAGCAGTTTTGACTTGAGAGGTGAAAAACTGTTTTTT.

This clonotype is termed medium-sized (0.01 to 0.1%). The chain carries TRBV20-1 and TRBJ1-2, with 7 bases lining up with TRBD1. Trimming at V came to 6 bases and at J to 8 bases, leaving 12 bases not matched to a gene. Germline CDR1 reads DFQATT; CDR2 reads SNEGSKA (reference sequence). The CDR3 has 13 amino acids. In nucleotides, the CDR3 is TGCAGTGCCCTCCTCGAGGGGGCGGGAGGCTACACCTTC. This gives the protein CSALLEGAGGYTF.

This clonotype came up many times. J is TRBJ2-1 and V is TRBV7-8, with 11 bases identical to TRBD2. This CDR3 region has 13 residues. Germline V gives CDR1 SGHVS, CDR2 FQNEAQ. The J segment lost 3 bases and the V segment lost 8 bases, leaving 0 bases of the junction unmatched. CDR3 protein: CASGLAGYNEQFF. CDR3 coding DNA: TGTGCCAGCGGACTAGCGGGCTACAATGAGCAGTTCTTC.

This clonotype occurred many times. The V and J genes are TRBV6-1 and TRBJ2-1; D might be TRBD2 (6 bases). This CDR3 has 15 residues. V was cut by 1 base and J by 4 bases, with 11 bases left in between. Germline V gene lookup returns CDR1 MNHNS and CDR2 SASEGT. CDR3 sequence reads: CASSEGGGDYNEQFF. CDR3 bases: TGTGCCAGCAGTGAAGGTGGCGGGGATTACAATGAGCAGTTCTTC.

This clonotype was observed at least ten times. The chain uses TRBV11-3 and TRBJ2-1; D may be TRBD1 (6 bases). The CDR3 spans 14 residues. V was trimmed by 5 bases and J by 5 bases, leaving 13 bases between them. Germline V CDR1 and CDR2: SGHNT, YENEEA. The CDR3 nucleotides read TGTGCCAGCAGCCCGCGGACAGCCCACAATGAGCAGTTCTTC. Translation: CASSPRTAHNEQFF.

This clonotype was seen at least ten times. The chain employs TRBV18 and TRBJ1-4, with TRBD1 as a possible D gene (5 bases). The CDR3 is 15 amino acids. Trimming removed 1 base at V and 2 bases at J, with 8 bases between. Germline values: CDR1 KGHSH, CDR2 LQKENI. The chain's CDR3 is CASSPRTNTNEKLFF. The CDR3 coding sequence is TGTGCCAGCTCACCACGGACAAACACTAATGAAAAACTGTTTTTT. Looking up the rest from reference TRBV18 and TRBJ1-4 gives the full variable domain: NAGVMQNPRHLVRRRGQEARLRCSPMKGHSHVYWYRQLPEEGLKFMVYLQKENIIDESGMPKERFSAEFPKEGPSILRIQQVVRGDSAAYFCASSPRTNTNEKLFFGSGTQLSVL.

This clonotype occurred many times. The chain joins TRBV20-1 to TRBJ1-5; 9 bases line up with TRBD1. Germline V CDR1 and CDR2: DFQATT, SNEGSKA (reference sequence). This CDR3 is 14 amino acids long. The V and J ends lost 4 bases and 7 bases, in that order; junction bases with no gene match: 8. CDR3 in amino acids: CSATPPGQGQPQHF. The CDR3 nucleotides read TGCAGTGCTACCCCCCCGGGACAGGGCCAGCCCCAGCATTTT.

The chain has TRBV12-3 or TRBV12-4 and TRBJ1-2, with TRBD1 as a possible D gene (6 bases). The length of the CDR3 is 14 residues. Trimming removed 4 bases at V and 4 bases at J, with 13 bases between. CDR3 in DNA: TGTGCCAGCAGTTCCGGGACAAGAGGCTATGGCTACACCTTC. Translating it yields CASSSGTRGYGYTF.

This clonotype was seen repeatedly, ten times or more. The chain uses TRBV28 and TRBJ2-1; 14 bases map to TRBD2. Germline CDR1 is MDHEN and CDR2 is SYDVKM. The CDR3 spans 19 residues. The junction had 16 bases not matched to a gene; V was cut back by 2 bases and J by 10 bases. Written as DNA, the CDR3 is TGTGCCAGCAGTTTACTATCCGAATCGGGACTAGCGGGAGCTGAAGAGCAGTTCTTC. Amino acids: CASSLLSESGLAGAEEQFF.

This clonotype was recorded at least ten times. The CDR3 coding sequence is TGTGCCAGCTCACCATGGCAGGGGATAGGCACAGATACGCAGTATTTT. This translates into CASSPWQGIGTDTQYF. The chain combines TRBV18 with TRBJ2-3, with a possible D match to TRBD1 (6 bases). The CDR3 length is 16 residues. Germline-derived CDR1 and CDR2 are KGHSH and LQKENI. V was cut by 2 bases and J by 1 base, with 13 bases left in between. Using reference TRBV18 and TRBJ2-3 for the parts outside the CDR3, the full variable domain is NAGVMQNPRHLVRRRGQEARLRCSPMKGHSHVYWYRQLPEEGLKFMVYLQKENIIDESGMPKERFSAEFPKEGPSILRIQQVVRGDSAAYFCASSPWQGIGTDTQYFGPGTRLTVL.

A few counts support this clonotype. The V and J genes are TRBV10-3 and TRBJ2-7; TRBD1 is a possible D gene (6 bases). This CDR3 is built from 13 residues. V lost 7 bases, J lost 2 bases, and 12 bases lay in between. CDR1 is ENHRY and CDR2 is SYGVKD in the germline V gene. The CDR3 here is CAIKGDVAYEQYF. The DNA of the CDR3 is TGTGCCATCAAGGGGGACGTAGCCTACGAGCAGTACTTC.

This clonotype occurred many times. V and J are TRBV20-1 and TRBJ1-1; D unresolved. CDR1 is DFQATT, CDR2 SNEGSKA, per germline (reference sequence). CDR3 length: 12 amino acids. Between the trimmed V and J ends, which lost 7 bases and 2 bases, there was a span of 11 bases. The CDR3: CSVSRGNTEAFF. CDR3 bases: TGCAGTGTCTCCCGAGGAAACACTGAAGCTTTCTTT.

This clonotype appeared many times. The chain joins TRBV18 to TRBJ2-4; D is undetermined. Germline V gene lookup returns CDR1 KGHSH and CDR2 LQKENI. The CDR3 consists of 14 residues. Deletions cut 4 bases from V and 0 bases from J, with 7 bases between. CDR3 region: CASSLGLAKNIQYF. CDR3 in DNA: TGTGCCAGCTCACTCGGGTTAGCCAAAAACATTCAGTACTTC.

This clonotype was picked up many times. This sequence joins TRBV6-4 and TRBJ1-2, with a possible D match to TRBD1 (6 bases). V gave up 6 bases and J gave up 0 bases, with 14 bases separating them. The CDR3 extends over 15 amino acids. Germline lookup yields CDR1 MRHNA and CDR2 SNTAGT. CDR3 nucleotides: TGTGCCAGCAGGGGGGCGAGGTTCGCTAACTATGGCTACACCTTC. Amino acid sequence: CASRGARFANYGYTF.

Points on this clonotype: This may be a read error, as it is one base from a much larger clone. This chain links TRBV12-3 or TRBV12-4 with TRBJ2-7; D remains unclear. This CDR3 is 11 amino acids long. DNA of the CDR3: TGTGTCAGCAGCCTCAACTACGAGCAGTACTTC. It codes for CVSSLNYEQYF.

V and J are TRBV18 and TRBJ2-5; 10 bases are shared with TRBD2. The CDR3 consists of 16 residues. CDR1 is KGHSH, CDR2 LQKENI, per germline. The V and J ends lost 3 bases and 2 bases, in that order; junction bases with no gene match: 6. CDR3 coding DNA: TGTGCCAGCTCACCGAACGGGACTAGCGTACAAGAGACCCAGTACTTC. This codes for CASSPNGTSVQETQYF.

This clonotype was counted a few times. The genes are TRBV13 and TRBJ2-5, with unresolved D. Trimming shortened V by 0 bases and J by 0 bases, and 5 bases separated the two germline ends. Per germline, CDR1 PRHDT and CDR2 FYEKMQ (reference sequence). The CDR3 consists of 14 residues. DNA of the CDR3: TGTGCCAGCAGCTTAGGGGGCAACCAAGAGACCCAGTACTTC. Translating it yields CASSLGGNQETQYF.

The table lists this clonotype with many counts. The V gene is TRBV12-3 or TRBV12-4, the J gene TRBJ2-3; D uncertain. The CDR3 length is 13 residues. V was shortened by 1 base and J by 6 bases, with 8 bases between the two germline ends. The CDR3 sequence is CASSLGVEDTQYF. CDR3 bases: TGTGCCAGCAGTTTAGGCGTCGAGGATACGCAGTATTTT.

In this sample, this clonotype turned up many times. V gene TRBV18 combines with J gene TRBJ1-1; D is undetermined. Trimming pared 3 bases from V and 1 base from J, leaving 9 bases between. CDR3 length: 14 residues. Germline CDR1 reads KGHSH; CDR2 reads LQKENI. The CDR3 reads CASSPAATNTEAFF. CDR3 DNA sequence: TGTGCCAGCTCACCGGCAGCTACGAACACTGAAGCTTTCTTT.

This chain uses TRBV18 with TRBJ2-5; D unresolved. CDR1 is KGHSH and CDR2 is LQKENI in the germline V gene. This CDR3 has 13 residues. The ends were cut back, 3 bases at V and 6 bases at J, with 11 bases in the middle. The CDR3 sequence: CASSPWGSKTQYF. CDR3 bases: TGTGCCAGCTCACCCTGGGGTTCCAAGACCCAGTACTTC.

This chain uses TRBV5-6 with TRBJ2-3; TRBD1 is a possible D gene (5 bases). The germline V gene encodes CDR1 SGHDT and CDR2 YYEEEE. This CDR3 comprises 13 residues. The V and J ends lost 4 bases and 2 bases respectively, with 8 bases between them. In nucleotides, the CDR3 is TGTGCCAGCAGCCCACAGGACACAGATACGCAGTATTTT. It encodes CASSPQDTDTQYF.